The 27 T cell receptor beta chains below were found in one sample sequenced in a study of T cells in Graves' hyperthyroidism and ophthalmopathy. TCR beta CDR3 regions were amplified from RNA. First-round RT-PCR with HTBI primers amplified the TCR CDR3 region. MiXCR, run by TCRdb on the multiplex PCR reads, gives a single entry per CDR3 protein. The sample lists almost 350,000 distinct CDR3 sequences; 15% to 20% were seen once. Sequenced material: blood. Receptors were obtained from a woman aged 40 to 50 with Graves' ophthalmopathy.

This clonotype has more than one count but fewer than ten. The chain is built from TRBV6-1 and TRBJ2-7, with 8 bases lining up with TRBD2. From germline, CDR1 is MNHNS and CDR2 SASEGT. Unmatched junction bases numbered 10, after V lost 4 bases and J lost 5 bases. This CDR3 region has 15 residues. The CDR3 region has the DNA TGTGCCAGCAGTGGGGTTCCGGGGGGGATGGACGAGCAGTACTTC. This gives the protein CASSGVPGGMDEQYF.

This clonotype has at least ten counts. A much larger clone differs from this one at a single base, so this may be a read error. The chain recombines TRBV5-1 with TRBJ2-6; D unresolved. V was cut by 0 bases and J by 0 bases, with 1 base left in between. CDR3 size: 14 residues. The germline V gene encodes CDR1 SGHRS and CDR2 YFSETQ. In DNA form, the CDR3 reads TGCGCCAGCAGCTTGGACTCTGGGGCCAACGTCCTGACTTTC. The encoded protein is CASSLDSGANVLTF.

This clonotype was detected ten times or more. The chain couples TRBV30 to TRBJ2-5, with no clear D. Trimming left V 4 bases short and J 5 bases short, with 8 bases between. Germline CDR1 GTSNPN, CDR2 SVGIG (reference sequence). There are 11 residues in the CDR3. CDR3 sequence (DNA): TGTGCCTGGAAGACCGTGGAGACCCAGTACTTC. It yields the protein CAWKTVETQYF. The full variable domain, with the rest looked up from reference TRBV30 and TRBJ2-5, is SQTIHQWPATLVQPVGSPLSLECTVEGTSNPNLYWYRQAAGRGLQLLFYSVGIGQISSEVPQNLSASRPQDRQFILSSKKLLLSDSGFYLCAWKTVETQYFGPGTRLLVL.

In this sample, this clonotype turned up a few times. V and J are TRBV28 and TRBJ1-5, with 7 bases that match TRBD1. With V trimmed by 5 bases and J by 2 bases, 9 bases remained unmatched. Looked up from germline, CDR1 is MDHEN and CDR2 is SYDVKM. The CDR3 covers 16 residues. The CDR3, as DNA: TGTGCCAGCAGTCCCCTCGGAGGGGGCGGCAATCAGCCCCAGCATTTT. Encoded protein: CASSPLGGGGNQPQHF.

The chain links TRBV6-2 or TRBV6-3 to TRBJ2-2; D is uncertain. Trimming took off 3 bases at V and 7 bases at J, with 6 bases between the two ends. CDR1 and CDR2 (germline): MNHEY, SVGEGT. This CDR3 is built from 12 residues. The CDR3 loop is CASSYNGGELFF. The DNA of the CDR3 is TGTGCCAGCAGTTATAATGGCGGGGAGCTGTTTTTT.

Many counts were recorded for this clonotype. V gene TRBV12-3 or TRBV12-4 combines with J gene TRBJ1-5; D is perhaps TRBD1 (5 bases). The germline V and J ends were trimmed by 6 bases and 3 bases, with 12 bases remaining between them. This CDR3 is 14 amino acids long. The CDR3 nucleotides read TGTGCCAGCAGCTTGACAGTCGCCAATCAGCCCCAGCATTTT. Translating gives CASSLTVANQPQHF.

The chain combines TRBV12-3 or TRBV12-4 with TRBJ1-2; D gene uncertain. This CDR3 has 14 residues. The V end lost 6 bases, the J end lost 5 bases, and 16 bases lay between the germline ends. The CDR3 DNA reads TGTGCCAGCAGGCCGGACGGAGTGAGTTATGGCTACACCTTC. Translated: CASRPDGVSYGYTF.

This clonotype appeared many times. V usage is TRBV14 and J usage is TRBJ2-5; 7 bases match TRBD2. Per germline, CDR1 SGHDN and CDR2 FVKESK. Losses at the gene ends were 4 bases for V and 5 bases for J; bases not matched to a gene: 16. The CDR3 covers 17 residues. This CDR3 is CASSPGEGQSGDETQYF. The CDR3 DNA reads as TGTGCCAGCAGCCCCGGGGAGGGGCAGTCGGGGGACGAGACCCAGTACTTC.

This clonotype showed up many times. This chain uses TRBV7-8 with TRBJ1-1; TRBD1 matches 7 bases. Losses at the gene ends were 5 bases for V and 1 base for J; bases not matched to a gene: 4. Germline V CDR1 and CDR2: SGHVS, FQNEAQ. This CDR3 is 14 amino acids long. Here the CDR3 reads CASSANRGNTEAFF. The CDR3 nucleotides are TGTGCCAGCAGCGCCAACAGGGGGAACACTGAAGCTTTCTTT.

In its sample, this clonotype was seen a few times. The chain has TRBV6-2 or TRBV6-3 and TRBJ2-2, with D maybe TRBD1 (5 bases). Trimming took 0 bases from V and 0 from J, leaving 11 bases between them. This CDR3 is built from 17 residues. Germline V gene lookup returns CDR1 MNHEY and CDR2 SVGEGT. CDR3 amino acids: CASSYSTGAPNTGELFF. In DNA form, the CDR3 reads TGTGCCAGCAGTTACTCGACTGGGGCTCCGAACACCGGGGAGCTGTTTTTT.

This clonotype was picked up many times. The chain couples TRBV6-1 to TRBJ1-3; maybe TRBD1 (5 bases). CDR3 length: 17 amino acids. CDR1 is MNHNS, CDR2 SASEGT, per germline. Trimming removed 4 bases from V and 0 bases from J, with 16 bases in between. Written as DNA, the CDR3 is TGTGCCAGCAGTGCGTTAAGCCAGGGAAACTCTGGAAACACCATATATTTT. This sequence encodes CASSALSQGNSGNTIYF.

V gene TRBV29-1 combines with J gene TRBJ2-7, with D hard to call. The CDR3 runs to 12 residues. CDR1 SQVTM and CDR2 ANQGSEA come from the germline V gene. V dropped 1 base and J dropped 11 bases, with 15 bases sitting between them. CDR3 nucleotides: TGCAGCGTTGAAGTCAGAACCACGAGCAAGTACTTC. Translated, it gives CSVEVRTTSKYF.

This clonotype has ten or more counts. The chain couples TRBV11-1 to TRBJ2-6; D call uncertain. The CDR3 covers 13 residues. V lost 6 bases, J lost 4 bases, and 7 bases lay in between. Germline assignment: CDR1 SGHAT and CDR2 FQDESV (reference sequence). CDR3 loop: CASRLGGANVLTF. Written as DNA, the CDR3 is TGTGCCAGCAGGCTCGGCGGGGCCAACGTCCTGACTTTC. The variable domain in full, completed from reference TRBV11-1 and TRBJ2-6, reads EAEVAQSPRYKITEKSQAVAFWCDPISGHATLYWYRQILGQGPELLVQFQDESVVDDSQLPKDRFSAERLKGVDSTLKIQPAELGDSAMYLCASRLGGANVLTFGAGSRLTVL.

In this sample, this clonotype turned up many times. The V gene is TRBV2, the J gene TRBJ2-7; D gene unclear. The CDR3 is 14 amino acids. V lost 3 bases, J lost 2 bases, and 11 bases lay in between. Germline CDR1 SNHLY, CDR2 FYNNEI. In nucleotides, the CDR3 is TGTGCCAGCAGTGACCGCGCAAGGACCTACGAGCAGTACTTC. Amino acids: CASSDRARTYEQYF.

There are many counts of this clonotype. The chain carries TRBV28 and TRBJ1-5; 8 bases align to TRBD1. Per the germline V gene, CDR1 is MDHEN and CDR2 is SYDVKM. The CDR3 is 14 residues long. J lost 4 bases, V lost 6 bases, and 5 bases had no gene match. CDR3 region: CASSPTGANQPQHF. The CDR3 DNA reads TGTGCCAGCAGCCCGACAGGGGCTAATCAGCCCCAGCATTTT.

This clonotype was observed at least ten times. Since a much larger clone is just one base distant, this may be a read error. The chain has TRBV10-3 and TRBJ1-3; D not certain. CDR1 and CDR2 (germline): ENHRY, SYGVKD. The CDR3 runs 17 residues. The CDR3 region is CATSELLWADSGNTIYF. The CDR3 bases are TGTGCCACCAGTGAGCTTTTGTGGGCAGACTCTGGAAACACCATATATTTT.

The chain recombines TRBV12-3 or TRBV12-4 with TRBJ2-2, with 8 bases identical to TRBD2. V lost 4 bases and J lost 3; bases outside the gene matches: 10. The CDR3 is 17 amino acids. This CDR3 is CASSSPLSGIYTGELFF. CDR3 nucleotides: TGTGCCAGCAGTTCACCCCTTAGCGGGATCTACACCGGGGAGCTGTTTTTT.

The table lists this clonotype with many counts. The V gene is TRBV28, the J gene TRBJ1-1; tentatively, D is TRBD1 (5 bases). V lost 3 bases, J lost 4 bases, and 9 bases lay in between. Germline-derived CDR1 and CDR2 are MDHEN and SYDVKM. CDR3 length: 13 residues. CDR3 amino acids: CASSFQGRTEAFF. CDR3 DNA sequence: TGTGCCAGCAGTTTTCAGGGTCGCACTGAAGCTTTCTTT.

The chain is built from TRBV15 and TRBJ2-5; TRBD2 matches 7 bases. CDR3 length equals 14 residues. V trimming: 2 bases; J trimming: 3 bases; junction bases outside the gene matches: 3. Germline values: CDR1 LNHNV, CDR2 YYDKDF (reference sequence). The CDR3 loop is CATSRPGLEETQYF. The CDR3 region has the DNA TGTGCCACCAGCAGACCAGGACTAGAAGAGACCCAGTACTTC.

This clonotype was observed at least ten times. CDR3 amino acids: CASSPDGPSISYEQYF. The CDR3 region has the DNA TGTGCCAGCAGTCCGGACGGCCCCTCTATTTCCTACGAGCAGTACTTC. The chain links TRBV28 to TRBJ2-7; the D is unclear. The germline V and J ends were trimmed by 5 bases and 1 base, with 18 bases remaining between them. Germline CDR1 MDHEN, CDR2 SYDVKM. The CDR3 loop spans 16 amino acids.

The table lists this clonotype with many counts. The chain couples TRBV27 to TRBJ1-2; 10 nucleotides agree with TRBD1. The ends lost 6 bases at V and 6 bases at J; junction bases unmatched: 10. CDR3 length equals 15 residues. In germline, CDR1 is MNHEY, CDR2 SMNVEV (reference sequence). The CDR3 bases are TGTGCCAGCAGGTCACGCTCGACAGGGGGCAATGGCTACACCTTC. Translating it yields CASRSRSTGGNGYTF.

The V and J genes are TRBV12-3 or TRBV12-4 and TRBJ2-5; possible D gene TRBD2, 6 bases. This CDR3 comprises 15 residues. Trimming left V 4 bases short and J 4 bases short, with 16 bases between. The CDR3: CASSSWREGRETQYF. The CDR3, as DNA: TGTGCCAGCAGTTCTTGGCGGGAAGGCCGAGAGACCCAGTACTTC.

The chain joins TRBV19 to TRBJ1-2; D may be TRBD1 (6 bases). V was shortened by 11 bases and J by 2 bases, with 9 bases between the two germline ends. The germline gives CDR1 LNHDA, CDR2 SQIVND (reference sequence). This CDR3 is built from 11 residues. Here the CDR3 DNA reads TGTGCCGCAGGGGAAAACTATGGCTACACCTTC. It codes for CAAGENYGYTF. Filled out from reference TRBV19 and TRBJ1-2, the complete variable domain reads DGGITQSPKYLFRKEGQNVTLSCEQNLNHDAMYWYRQDPGQGLRLIYYSQIVNDFQKGDIAEGYSVSREKKESFPLTVTSAQKNPTAFYLCAAGENYGYTFGSGTRLTVV.

J is TRBJ1-6 and V is TRBV12-3 or TRBV12-4; D unresolved. V lost 6 bases and J 9 bases, leaving 21 bases between the germline ends. This CDR3 has 16 amino acids. CDR3 in amino acids: CASRATPKVDGSPLHF. The CDR3 coding sequence is TGTGCCAGCAGGGCGACCCCAAAGGTGGATGGTTCACCCCTCCACTTT.

This clonotype was picked up many times. The rearrangement links TRBV29-1 to TRBJ2-5; 12 positions match TRBD2. The germline V gene has CDR1 SQVTM and CDR2 ANQGSEA. CDR3 length equals 20 residues. Germline trimming cut 0 bases from V and 4 bases from J; bases unmatched to any gene: 18. This CDR3 reads CSVEDLATGTSGLYGETQYF. The CDR3 DNA follows: TGCAGCGTTGAAGATCTGGCTACCGGGACTAGCGGGCTCTACGGAGAGACCCAGTACTTC.

This clonotype was observed a handful of times. The gene calls are TRBV7-9 and TRBJ2-7; D assignment may be TRBD1 or TRBD2 (5 bases each). Per germline, CDR1 SEHNR and CDR2 FQNEAQ (reference sequence). The CDR3 consists of 15 residues. The V end was cut by 5 bases, the J end by 5 bases, with 19 bases between. This chain's CDR3 is CASSPGTLTDNEQYF. CDR3 in DNA: TGTGCCAGCAGCCCCGGGACCCTCACTGATAACGAGCAGTACTTC. Combining the CDR3 with reference TRBV7-9 and TRBJ2-7 gives the whole variable domain DTGVSQNPRHKITKRGQNVTFRCDPISEHNRLYWYRQTLGQGPEFLTYFQNEAQLEKSRLLSDRFSAERPKGSFSTLEIQRTEQGDSAMYLCASSPGTLTDNEQYFGPGTRLTVT.

This clonotype was recorded at least ten times. The chain is built from TRBV6-2 or TRBV6-3 and TRBJ2-5, with 8 bases that match TRBD1. Germline V gives CDR1 MNHEY, CDR2 SVGEGT. This CDR3 has 15 amino acids. V was pared by 5 bases and J by 5 bases, with 10 bases of the junction left unmatched. The CDR3 spells CASSQVRTGLETQYF. In DNA form, the CDR3 reads TGTGCCAGCAGTCAAGTCCGGACAGGGCTGGAGACCCAGTACTTC.